This T cell receptor (beta chain) stems from a study of cytomegalovirus exposure and HLA in healthy donors. Primers included in the PCR were 60 Vbeta and 13 Jbeta primers. Using immunoSEQ multiplex PCR, the repertoire was profiled, and TCRdb retains in-frame clones only, with some absent. The sample lists 100,000 to 150,000 clones, 65% to 80% occurring once. Germline CDR1 reads LNHDA; CDR2 reads SQIVND (reference sequence). V trimming: 4 bases; J trimming: 7 bases; junction bases outside the gene matches: 7. The CDR3 has 14 residues. The rearrangement uses TRBV19 and TRBJ1-1, with TRBD1 matching over 9 bases. This sequence was found in a woman aged 18-29 years in good health and CMV-seronegative. Sequencing used PBMCs. Here the CDR3 reads CASSSSAGQGEAFF. The CDR3 region has the DNA TGTGCCAGTAGTAGTTCTGCGGGACAGGGTGAAGCTTTCTTT.